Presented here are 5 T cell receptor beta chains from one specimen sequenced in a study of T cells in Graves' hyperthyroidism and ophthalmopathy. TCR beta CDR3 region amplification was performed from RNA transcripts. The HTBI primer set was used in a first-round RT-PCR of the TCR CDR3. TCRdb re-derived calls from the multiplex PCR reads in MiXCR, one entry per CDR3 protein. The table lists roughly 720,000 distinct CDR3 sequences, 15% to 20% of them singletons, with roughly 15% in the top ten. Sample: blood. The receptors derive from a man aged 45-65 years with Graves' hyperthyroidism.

CDR3 sequence reads: CASSPHPTGGNYGYTF. The CDR3, as DNA: TGCGCCAGCAGCCCTCACCCGACAGGGGGAAACTATGGCTACACCTTC. The V gene is TRBV4-3, the J gene TRBJ1-2, with 9 bases that match TRBD1. Germline lookup yields CDR1 LGHNA and CDR2 YSLEER. V lost 4 bases to trimming and J lost 2 bases; unmatched junction nucleotides: 8. The CDR3 extends over 16 amino acids.

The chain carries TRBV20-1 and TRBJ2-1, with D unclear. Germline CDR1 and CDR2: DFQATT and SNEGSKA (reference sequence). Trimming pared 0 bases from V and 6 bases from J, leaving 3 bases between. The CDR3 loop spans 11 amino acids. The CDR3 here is CSARDPNEQFF. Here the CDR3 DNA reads TGCAGTGCTAGAGATCCCAATGAGCAGTTCTTC.

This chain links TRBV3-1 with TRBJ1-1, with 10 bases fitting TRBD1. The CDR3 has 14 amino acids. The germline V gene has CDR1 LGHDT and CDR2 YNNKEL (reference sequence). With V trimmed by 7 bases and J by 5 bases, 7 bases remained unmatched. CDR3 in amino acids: CASKMTGGITEAFF. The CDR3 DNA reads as TGTGCCAGCAAGATGACAGGGGGCATAACTGAAGCTTTCTTT.

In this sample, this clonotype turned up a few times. The CDR3 loop is CASSVGVIGDTGELFF. CDR3 in DNA: TGTGCCAGTTCCGTGGGGGTGATTGGGGACACCGGGGAGCTGTTTTTT. The genes are TRBV19 and TRBJ2-2; D is tentatively TRBD1 or TRBD2 (5 bases each). The V gene's germline CDR1 is LNHDA and CDR2 SQIVND (reference sequence). Trimming cost V 8 bases and J 3 bases, with 19 bases left between them. The CDR3 is made up of 16 amino acids.

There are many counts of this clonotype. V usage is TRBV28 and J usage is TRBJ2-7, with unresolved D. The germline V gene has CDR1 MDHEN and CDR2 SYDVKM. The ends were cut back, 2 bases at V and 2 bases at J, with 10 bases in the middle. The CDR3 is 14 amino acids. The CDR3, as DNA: TGTGCCAGCAGTTTAAGGGATACTACCTACGAGCAGTACTTC. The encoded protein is CASSLRDTTYEQYF.